This TCR beta chain was sequenced in a study of T-cell reconstitution after alpha-beta-depleted transplantation in children. Germline V CDR1 and CDR2: WSHSY, SAAADI. The trim removed 7 bases at V and 1 base at J, leaving 7 bases unmatched. CDR3 length: 15 residues. This clonotype was seen a handful of times. Library preparation (for TCRbeta) was performed with unique molecular identifiers. TCRdb used MiXCR to reprocess the PCR reads, holding one entry per CDR3 protein. Among fewer than 550,000 distinct CDR3 sequences listed, approximately 10% were seen once. V is TRBV10-2 and J is TRBJ2-3, with TRBD2 matching over 8 bases. Sequenced material: PBMCs, mostly from graft donor cells, taken 180 days after TCRalphabeta/CD19-depleted stem cell transplant. The clonotype originates from a female patient aged 2-9 years who had a stem cell transplant for aplastic anemia, so the T cells may come from the graft donor. The CDR3 sequence: CASTRSGSRTDTQYF. CDR3 sequence (DNA): TGCGCCAGCACCCGAAGCGGGAGTCGCACAGATACGCAGTATTTT.